These 7 T cell receptor beta chains were sequenced from one sample in a study of pediatric ulcerative colitis. Data came from immunoSEQ multiplex PCR; TCRdb stores just in-frame clones and leaves some out. The data contain roughly 23,000 clones, about 71% of them singletons. One to two pinch biopsies were taken from the rectum during colonoscopy. The sequenced sample consisted of gut tissue. These receptors originate from a boy aged 5-17 years with severe ulcerative colitis.

The chain joins TRBV30 to TRBJ1-6; D may be TRBD1 (6 bases). The V gene lost 4 bases and the J gene lost 5 bases, with 12 bases spanning the gap. In germline, CDR1 is GTSNPN, CDR2 SVGIG (reference sequence). The length of the CDR3 is 14 residues. The CDR3 sequence is CAWTGGANNSPLHF. The CDR3 nucleotides read TGTGCCTGGACGGGGGGGGCCAATAATTCACCCCTCCACTTT.

The chain combines TRBV11-2 with TRBJ2-1; no clear D. This CDR3 is built from 14 residues. CDR1 is SGHAT and CDR2 is FQNNGV in the germline V gene. Deletions cut 2 bases from V and 7 bases from J, with 12 bases between. The CDR3 DNA reads as TGTGCCAGCAGCTTAACGGGTCAGAATAATGAGCAGTTCTTC. It specifies CASSLTGQNNEQFF. Full variable domain (outside the CDR3, taken from reference TRBV11-2 and TRBJ2-1): EAGVAQSPRYKIIEKRQSVAFWCNPISGHATLYWYQQILGQGPKLLIQFQNNGVVDDSQLPKDRFSAERLKGVDSTLKIQPAKLEDSAVYLCASSLTGQNNEQFFGPGTRLTVL.

This clone is categorized as medium-sized. V is TRBV18 and J is TRBJ1-5, with a possible D match to TRBD1 (5 bases). Germline V gives CDR1 KGHSH, CDR2 LQKENI. This CDR3 has 15 amino acids. Trimming pared 3 bases from V and 9 bases from J, leaving 18 bases between. As DNA, the CDR3 is TGTGCCAGCTCACCGGGGGGGAAAGGGCTAAGGCCCCAGCATTTT. It yields the protein CASSPGGKGLRPQHF. Based on the CDR3 plus reference TRBV18 and TRBJ1-5, the full variable domain is NAGVMQNPRHLVRRRGQEARLRCSPMKGHSHVYWYRQLPEEGLKFMVYLQKENIIDESGMPKERFSAEFPKEGPSILRIQQVVRGDSAAYFCASSPGGKGLRPQHFGDGTRLSIL.

This sequence joins TRBV7-2 and TRBJ1-1; D not resolved. From germline, CDR1 is SGHTA and CDR2 FQGNSA. Trimming left V 4 bases short and J 9 bases short, with 9 bases between. The CDR3 has 11 amino acids. This CDR3 reads CASSSSLKAFF. The CDR3 nucleotides read TGTGCCAGCAGCTCAAGCCTTAAAGCTTTCTTT.

The CDR3: CAWSVASGGLRGTQYF. The DNA for the CDR3 is TGTGCCTGGAGTGTAGCTAGCGGGGGCCTCCGTGGGACCCAGTACTTC. The rearrangement uses TRBV30 and TRBJ2-5; 10 bases are a match to TRBD2. CDR3 length: 16 residues. V shed 0 bases and J 7 bases; nucleotides not matched to a gene: 11. Germline CDR1 and CDR2: GTSNPN and SVGIG (reference sequence).

The rearrangement uses TRBV10-2 and TRBJ1-4; 8 positions match TRBD1. CDR3 length equals 12 residues. Germline lookup yields CDR1 WSHSY and CDR2 SAAADI. With 8 bases clipped from V and 8 bases from J, the junction kept 4 bases outside the gene matches. The DNA for the CDR3 is TGCGCCAGCGGGACAGGTGGGGAAAAACTGTTTTTT. It yields the protein CASGTGGEKLFF.

This rearrangement joins TRBV2 to TRBJ1-4, with D hard to call. The germline V gene has CDR1 SNHLY and CDR2 FYNNEI. The CDR3 is 10 residues long. The ends were cut back, 7 bases at V and 8 bases at J, with 5 bases in the middle. The CDR3 here is CASIAEKLFF. The DNA of the CDR3 is TGTGCCAGCATTGCGGAAAAACTGTTTTTT.